This T cell receptor beta chain was documented in a study of control samples from healthy donors and cancer patients. The data were produced by immunoSEQ multiplex PCR, yet TCRdb's version contains in-frame clones alone and is incomplete. Of 95,000 to 130,000 clones in the sample, approximately 90% are singletons; the top ten hold 2% to 2.5%. From germline, CDR1 is LNHDA and CDR2 SQIVND (reference sequence). J was trimmed by 0 bases and V by 5 bases; bases with no gene match: 7. This CDR3 spans 15 amino acids. The chain employs TRBV19 and TRBJ2-7; 7 bases are shared with TRBD2. This receptor was identified in a woman in her sixties or seventies in good health. Sequencing was performed on blood. Here the CDR3 reads CASSVSAGPSYEQYF. CDR3 sequence (DNA): TGTGCCAGTAGTGTCTCAGCGGGGCCCTCCTACGAGCAGTACTTC.